This TCR beta chain was observed in a study of neurological immune-mediated disorders. Unsorted libraries were derived from 2 million PBMCs stored at -80 C. This clonotype was recorded many times. Its specificity is unknown. Study-wide results and caveats: There were no CDR3 amino acid sequences shared by expanded clones across subjects, a result suggesting private repertoires in all groups.

TCRdb re-derived calls from the 5' RACE reads in MiXCR, one entry per CDR3 protein. The profile covers some 120,000 distinct CDR3 sequences, with roughly 3.2% appearing a single time and 1% to 1.5% taken by the ten largest. Germline CDR1 reads SGHTA; CDR2 reads FQGNSA. The CDR3 loop spans 17 amino acids. V lost 1 base, J lost 2 bases, and 5 bases stayed unmatched. This chain connects TRBV7-2 to TRBJ2-6, with 7 nucleotides matching TRBD1. This TCR was sampled from a woman aged 30 to 39 with multiple sclerosis. The sample taken for sequencing was PBMCs. This chain's CDR3 is CASSLEQGLAGANVLTF. CDR3 DNA: TGTGCCAGCAGCTTAGAACAGGGGTTGGCTGGGGCCAACGTCCTGACTTTC.